This T cell receptor (beta chain) is from a study of shared clonotypes between healthy human individuals. Study results and limitations: Memory subsets had estimated richness that was generally smaller than that of naive subsets.

The CDR3 sequence is 13 residues long. The germline gives CDR1 KGHSH, CDR2 LQKENI. V was cut by 0 bases and J by 5 bases, with 7 bases left in between. Naive CD8 cells were CD45RO-negative, positively selected for CCR7, excluding terminally differentiated effector memory CD45RA+ cells. Several immunoSEQ plates received, in even portions, the genomic DNA of each subset. The table came from immunoSEQ multiplex PCR; TCRdb's copy has only in-frame clones and leaves some out. Of about 2 million clones in the sample, approximately 94% were seen once. A word on this clone: Its matching antigen is unknown. This sample includes further DNA sequences coding for the same CDR3.

The genes are TRBV18 and TRBJ2-5, with a tentative D call TRBD1 (6 bases). The sequencing input was naive CD8+ T cells sorted from blood. The sequence came from a man aged 18 to 30 in good health. The CDR3 sequence: CASSPPGQETQYF. The CDR3 DNA reads TGTGCCAGCTCACCACCAGGACAGGAGACCCAGTACTTC.